The entry below describes one T cell receptor (beta chain). Its cognate antigen is unknown. The data stem from a study of cytomegalovirus exposure and HLA in healthy donors. Study results and limitations: Earlier analysis looked at TCR beta V segments, and most were productive about 87% or about 30% of the time.

A multiplex PCR was run with 60 Vbeta primers and 13 Jbeta primers. The table came from immunoSEQ multiplex PCR; TCRdb's copy has only in-frame clones and leaves some out. The table includes over 120,000 clones, 77% detected once. V was clipped by 4 bases and J by 1 base; unmatched bases: 3. Germline assignment: CDR1 SEHNR and CDR2 FQNEAQ (reference sequence). The CDR3 has 14 amino acids. The sequencing sample was made of PBMCs. The clonotype originates from a male donor in good health and CMV-seronegative. The chain has TRBV7-9 and TRBJ1-1; 7 bases line up with TRBD1. CDR3 in amino acids: CASSSQGWNTEAFF. DNA of the CDR3: TGTGCCAGCAGCTCACAGGGGTGGAACACTGAAGCTTTCTTT.